One T cell receptor beta chain is described in this entry. Its antigen remains unknown. The data originate from a study of OX40 agonist ivuxolimab in advanced cancers. Study-level information: The diagnoses of dose-escalation patients were hepatocellular carcinoma, melanoma, renal cell or head and neck cancer. About 42% of patients had received prior checkpoint inhibitor therapy.

Patients with a history of autoimmune disease or on systemic immunosuppression were excluded. Clones were read by immunoSEQ multiplex PCR, and TCRdb kept only the in-frame ones, dropping some. The table includes 20,000 or so clones, roughly 78% detected once. Whole-study results and caveats: The average count of expanded clones was higher among CD8+ T cells than among CD4+.

V was trimmed by 3 bases and J by 2 bases, leaving 13 bases between them. This CDR3 contains 15 residues. Per the germline V gene, CDR1 is SNHLY and CDR2 is FYNNEI. The rearrangement links TRBV2 to TRBJ2-5; no clear D. The sequence derives from an adult with an advanced solid tumor such as melanoma, head and neck, liver or kidney cancer. Sequences were derived from CD4+ or CD8+ T cells sorted from blood, sampled in a trial of the OX40 agonist ivuxolimab. This CDR3 is CASSDPSRRQETQYF. CDR3 coding DNA: TGTGCCAGCAGTGATCCCTCCCGGAGACAAGAGACCCAGTACTTC.